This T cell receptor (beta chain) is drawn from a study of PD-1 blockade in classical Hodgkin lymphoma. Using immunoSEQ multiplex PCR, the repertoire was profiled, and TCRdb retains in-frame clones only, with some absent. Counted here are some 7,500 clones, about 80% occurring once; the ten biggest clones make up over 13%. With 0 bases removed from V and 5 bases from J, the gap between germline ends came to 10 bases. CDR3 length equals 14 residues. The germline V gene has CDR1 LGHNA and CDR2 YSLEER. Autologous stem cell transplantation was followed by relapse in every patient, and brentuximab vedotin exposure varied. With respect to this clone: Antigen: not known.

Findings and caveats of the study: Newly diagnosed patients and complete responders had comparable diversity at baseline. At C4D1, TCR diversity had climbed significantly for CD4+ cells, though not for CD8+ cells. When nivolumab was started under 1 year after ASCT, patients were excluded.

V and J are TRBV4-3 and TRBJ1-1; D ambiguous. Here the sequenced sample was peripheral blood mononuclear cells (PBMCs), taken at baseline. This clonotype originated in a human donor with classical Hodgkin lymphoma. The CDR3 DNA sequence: TGCGCCAGCAGCCAAGATCGATTTCTTACTGAAGCTTTCTTT. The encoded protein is CASSQDRFLTEAFF.